Listed below are T cell receptor beta chains from one sample, sequenced in a study of T cell repertoires in cytomegalovirus infection. One entry per CDR3 protein results from TCRdb running MiXCR on the reads. The sample consists of around 490,000 distinct CDR3 sequences, about 26% of them appearing once. Sequencing was carried out using PBMCs. These TCRs come from a human donor in good health (CMV status not recorded). Some clones in this sample may be carry-over from other donors' samples. Both conserved end residues are part of each CDR3. The D gene is left open where the match is weak. Clone size is not always given. Where it is, it says once, few, many or a class for expanded clones.

V gene,J gene,D gene,clone size,CDR3 length,CDR3 protein,CDR3 DNA
TRBV28,TRBJ1-1,.,.,13,CASRRSPNTEAFF,TGTGCCAGCCGCCGGTCGCCCAACACTGAAGCTTTCTTT
TRBV7-2,TRBJ2-3,.,many,18,CASSPLIVYREWADTQYF,TGTGCCAGCAGCCCACTAATTGTGTATAGGGAGTGGGCAGATACGCAGTATTTT
TRBV7-2,TRBJ2-7,.,many,13,CASTILGATEQYF,TGTGCCAGCACCATCTTGGGTGCTACGGAGCAGTACTTC
TRBV18,TRBJ1-4,.,.,17,CASSVFSGGATNEKLFF,TGTGCCAGCTCAGTCTTTTCGGGCGGCGCAACTAATGAAAAACTGTTTTTT
TRBV5-4,TRBJ2-1,.,.,14,CASSQQGGDNEQFF,TGTGCCAGCAGCCAACAGGGAGGGGATAATGAGCAGTTCTTC
TRBV28,TRBJ2-5,.,.,14,CASSFLGLGETQYF,TGTGCCAGCAGTTTCTTAGGGCTCGGAGAGACCCAGTACTTC
TRBV4-3,TRBJ1-4,.,few,14,CASSQRQFNEKLFF,TGCGCCAGCAGCCAAAGACAGTTTAATGAAAAACTGTTTTTT
TRBV7-2,TRBJ2-1,.,.,13,CASSLAVGHMQFF,TGTGCCAGCAGCTTAGCGGTAGGACACATGCAGTTCTTC
TRBV10-3,TRBJ2-1,.,.,13,CAISVTSINEQFF,TGTGCCATCAGTGTTACTAGCATCAATGAGCAGTTCTTC
TRBV6-2/TRBV6-3,TRBJ2-3,.,few,13,CASSYRTTDTQYF,TGTGCCAGCAGTTACCGGACCACAGATACGCAGTATTTT
TRBV20-1,TRBJ2-5,TRBD2,.,12,CSGGGVPETQYF,TGCAGTGGGGGGGGAGTGCCGGAGACCCAGTACTTC
TRBV7-3,TRBJ2-3,TRBD2,many,16,CASSPSGTSGTDTQYF,TGTGCCAGCAGCCCATCGGGGACTAGCGGCACAGATACGCAGTATTTT
TRBV20-1,TRBJ2-1,.,few,14,CSGEDEGTYNEQFF,TGCAGTGGGGAGGATGAGGGTACTTACAATGAGCAGTTCTTC
TRBV12-3/TRBV12-4,TRBJ2-1,.,.,13,CASSYRSGNQQFF,TGTGCCAGCAGTTATCGGAGCGGCAATCAGCAGTTCTTC
TRBV28,TRBJ2-5,.,.,13,CASRSVPQETQYF,TGTGCCAGCAGGTCGGTACCACAAGAGACCCAGTACTTC
TRBV5-6,TRBJ1-2,.,few,13,CGTSSDVDYGYTF,TGCGGGACTTCCTCAGATGTTGACTATGGCTACACCTTC
TRBV27,TRBJ2-2,TRBD1,.,16,CASSLDRGRLAGELFF,TGTGCCAGCAGTTTAGACAGGGGGCGGCTAGCCGGGGAGCTGTTTTTT
TRBV7-9,TRBJ2-7,.,.,14,CASSSGLGGAEQYF,TGTGCCAGCAGCTCCGGACTAGGGGGAGCGGAGCAGTACTTC
TRBV7-2,TRBJ2-1,.,few,16,CASRDFSVSSYNEQFF,TGTGCCAGCAGGGATTTTTCTGTGAGCTCCTACAATGAGCAGTTCTTC
TRBV6-2/TRBV6-3,TRBJ2-2,.,few,15,CASSPGSAFTGELFF,TGTGCCAGCAGCCCCGGGTCGGCGTTCACCGGGGAGCTGTTTTTT